The rows below give T cell receptor beta chains drawn from one sample of a study of cytomegalovirus exposure and HLA in healthy donors. Method: immunoSEQ multiplex PCR; TCRdb's copy keeps in-frame clones and lacks some. The sample contains 150,000 to 200,000 clones, roughly 84% of which appear only once. Material: PBMCs. These receptors all stem from a boy aged 5 to 17 in good health and CMV-seronegative. The CDR3 runs from the conserved cysteine through the conserved F or W. The D gene is left open where the match is weak. Clone size is shown for a subset of rows, as once, few, many or a class of expanded clone.

cdr3_length	j_call	v_call	d_call	clone_size	cdr3_nt	cdr3_aa
17	TRBJ2-1	TRBV2	TRBD2	-	TGTGCCTGCCAAGGACTAGCGGGAGATCTTACCAAGAATGAGCAGTTCTTC	CACQGLAGDLTKNEQFF
16	TRBJ1-4	TRBV15	-	-	TGTGCCACCAGCACTTTAGGTTACGTGGAGGAGGAAAAACTGTTTTTT	CATSTLGYVEEEKLFF
15	TRBJ1-2	TRBV25-1	TRBD1	-	TGTGCCAGCAGTGCCTATCCGGGGACAGGGGATGGCTACACCTTC	CASSAYPGTGDGYTF
12	TRBJ2-7	TRBV28	-	-	TGTGCCAGCAGTGGCAGTTCCTACGAGCAGTACTTC	CASSGSSYEQYF
16	TRBJ1-5	TRBV5-6	-	-	TGTGCCAGCAGCTTGGGGGCAGTCTCTAGCAATCAGCCCCAGCATTTT	CASSLGAVSSNQPQHF
15	TRBJ2-7	TRBV6-5	TRBD1	once	TGTGCCAGCAGTTACAACGGACAGGTATCGTACGAGCAGTACTTC	CASSYNGQVSYEQYF
15	TRBJ2-5	TRBV15	TRBD2	-	TGTGCCACCAGCAGGGGACTAGCCTCACAAGAGACCCAGTACTTC	CATSRGLASQETQYF
15	TRBJ2-2	TRBV7-2	TRBD1	-	TGTGCCAGCAGCCTACAGGGGGCGACCACCGGGGAGCTGTTTTTT	CASSLQGATTGELFF
14	TRBJ1-2	TRBV7-9	-	-	TGTGCCAGCAGCTTAGGGGGGGGACGGTATGGCTACACCTTC	CASSLGGGRYGYTF
15	TRBJ2-1	TRBV6-4	TRBD2	few	TGTGCCAGCAGTGACTCCGGGGGGGCCTACAATGAGCAGTTCTTC	CASSDSGGAYNEQFF
13	TRBJ2-3	TRBV11-2	TRBD2	-	TGTGCCAGCAGCCCCACTAGCGCAACTACGCAGTATTTT	CASSPTSATTQYF
16	TRBJ2-7	TRBV7-6	TRBD2	-	TGTGCCAGCAGCTTGGCAAATCTGGGAGGGGTCTACGAGCAGTACTTC	CASSLANLGGVYEQYF
14	TRBJ1-2	TRBV29-1	-	-	TGCAGCGTTGAAGTGGGCAGGGGTGGCTATGGCTACACCTTC	CSVEVGRGGYGYTF
14	TRBJ1-2	TRBV5-1	TRBD1	-	TGCGCCAGCAGCTTCGGACAGGGATCGTGGGGCTACACCTTC	CASSFGQGSWGYTF
16	TRBJ1-1	TRBV29-1	TRBD1	-	TGCAGCGGCTTCATACCAACAGGGGCGCCGCGCACTGAAGCTTTCTTT	CSGFIPTGAPRTEAFF
15	TRBJ1-1	TRBV18	-	-	TGTGCCAGCTCACCAGCCCGGGCAGGGATGGATGAAGCTTTCTTT	CASSPARAGMDEAFF
16	TRBJ1-5	TRBV7-6	TRBD1	-	TGTGCCAGCAGCCCATCCAACAGGGGAGCGGATCAGCCCCAGCATTTT	CASSPSNRGADQPQHF
13	TRBJ1-2	TRBV10-1	-	-	TGCGCCAACAGTATAGATAGATACTATGGCTACACCTTC	CANSIDRYYGYTF
13	TRBJ2-7	TRBV27	-	-	TGTGCCAGCCGACAACTAGGAGCCGGCGAGCAGTACTTC	CASRQLGAGEQYF
15	TRBJ2-3	TRBV6-5	TRBD1	few	TGTGCCAGCAGTTACAGGGGACAGGCCACAGATACGCAGTATTTT	CASSYRGQATDTQYF
15	TRBJ2-7	TRBV12-5	TRBD1	once	TGTGCTAGTGGTTTGCCGCGACCAGGGGGCTACGAGCAGTACTTC	CASGLPRPGGYEQYF
15	TRBJ2-2	TRBV27	-	-	TGTGCCAGCAGTTTTGGGGCGGGAAGCACCGGGGAGCTGTTTTTT	CASSFGAGSTGELFF
14	TRBJ2-7	TRBV9	-	-	TGTGCCAGCAGCGTAGGTACAGACGACTACGAGCAGTACTTC	CASSVGTDDYEQYF
13	TRBJ1-2	TRBV29-1	-	few	TGCAGCGTTGATTCGGGAGGGGGCTATGGCTACACCTTC	CSVDSGGGYGYTF
15	TRBJ1-5	TRBV6-6	-	-	TGTGCCAGCGCTTTTTTGCGTGATAGCAATCAGCCCCAGCATTTT	CASAFLRDSNQPQHF
13	TRBJ1-5	TRBV5-6	-	-	TGTGCCAGCAGCCTGCTGGGCGTTCGGCCCCAGCATTTT	CASSLLGVRPQHF
14	TRBJ2-1	TRBV7-8	-	-	TGTGCCAGCAGCGCCAAGACAGGAACCAATGAGCAGTTCTTC	CASSAKTGTNEQFF
14	TRBJ2-5	TRBV6-1	-	-	TGTGCCAGCAGCCTCCTAGCGACACAAGAGACCCAGTACTTC	CASSLLATQETQYF
14	TRBJ1-2	TRBV5-1	TRBD1	-	TGCGCCAGCAGCCCGGACAGGGCGGACTATGGCTACACCTTC	CASSPDRADYGYTF
15	TRBJ2-7	TRBV5-1	-	few	TGCGCCAGCAGCCCCATGGGGGCAAATTCTTACGAGCAGTACTTC	CASSPMGANSYEQYF
12	TRBJ2-7	TRBV6-1	TRBD1	-	TGTGCCAGCAGTTTAAGGGACAGTTTGCAGTACTTC	CASSLRDSLQYF
14	TRBJ1-2	TRBV4-1	-	-	TGCGCCAGCAGCCAAGATACGACAGCCAATGGCTACACCTTC	CASSQDTTANGYTF
16	TRBJ1-2	TRBV12-5	-	-	TGTGCTAGTGGTTTAGGGGGGGTGTACCCTAACTATGGCTACACCTTC	CASGLGGVYPNYGYTF
15	TRBJ2-3	TRBV5-1	TRBD2	-	TGCGCCAGCAGCTTGGCCAGCGGGGGAACAGATACGCAGTATTTT	CASSLASGGTDTQYF
19	TRBJ2-6	TRBV7-9	-	-	TGTTCCAGCAGCTTAGCTTTTGGGGGGGCAGTATCTGGGGCCAACGTCCTGACTTTC	CSSSLAFGGAVSGANVLTF
16	TRBJ2-3	TRBV5-1	-	-	TGCGCCAGCAGCTTAAGACTACCAACGCGGACAGATACGCAGTATTTT	CASSLRLPTRTDTQYF
17	TRBJ1-5	TRBV30	-	-	TGTGCCTGGAGTGTACGAGAGGGCAGGAGTTTCAATCAGCCCCAGCATTTT	CAWSVREGRSFNQPQHF
14	TRBJ2-7	TRBV4-2	-	once	TGTGCCAGCAGCCCCAGTAGCGGCGCCTACGAGCAGTACTTC	CASSPSSGAYEQYF
12	TRBJ2-3	TRBV30	-	-	TGTGCCTGGAGTCCCCTCACAGATACGCAGTATTTT	CAWSPLTDTQYF
15	TRBJ1-1	TRBV7-2	TRBD1	-	TGTGCCAGCAGCTTAGAACAGGGGGCGGTCACTGAAGCTTTCTTT	CASSLEQGAVTEAFF
15	TRBJ1-1	TRBV6-5	-	-	TGTGCCAGCAGTTCGACTACTTTCATGAACACTGAAGCTTTCTTT	CASSSTTFMNTEAFF
14	TRBJ2-3	TRBV5-1	TRBD2	-	TGCGCCAGCAGCTTAGCGGGGTTTACAGATACGCAGTATTTT	CASSLAGFTDTQYF
15	TRBJ1-2	TRBV30	-	-	TGTGCCTGGAGTGCCAATCCCAGGGTATCTGGGGGCTACACCTTC	CAWSANPRVSGGYTF
12	TRBJ2-7	TRBV6-6	-	-	TGTGCCATAGCCGGGAACCCCTACGAGCAGTACTTC	CAIAGNPYEQYF
16	TRBJ1-5	TRBV19	-	-	TGTGCCAGTAGTATAGGTTTGTTGGGGGGTCGGCAGCCCCAGCATTTT	CASSIGLLGGRQPQHF
17	TRBJ2-2	TRBV2	TRBD2	-	TGTGCCAGCGATGACCAGGGACTAGCGGGAGCGGGCGGGGAGCTGTTTTTT	CASDDQGLAGAGGELFF
17	TRBJ2-7	TRBV7-2	-	-	TGTGCCAGCAGCCCTGGAGAGGGAAAGAGTGATTTCTACGAGCAGTACTTC	CASSPGEGKSDFYEQYF
13	TRBJ2-2	TRBV6-5	-	-	TGTGCCAGCAGTCCAACAAACACCGGGGAGCTGTTTTTT	CASSPTNTGELFF